This T cell receptor beta chain was captured in a study of T cell responses to AZD1222 COVID-19 vaccine. Study-level results: Sampling captured repertoires only after the peak T cell response. As reported, nearly half of all spike-specific TCRs target variant regions that are unmutated. Spike-specific TCR breadth and depth rose after two AZD1222 doses. Dominant CD4 TCR responses targeted spike regions 160-218 and 743-854.

Generated by immunoSEQ multiplex PCR, the TCRdb table keeps only in-frame clones and is missing some. The table includes around 100,000 clones, 87% detected once. With respect to this clone: Its matching antigen is unknown.

This CDR3 spans 13 amino acids. CDR1 and CDR2 from the germline V gene are MNHEY and SVGAGI. The junction had 3 bases not matched to a gene; V was cut back by 6 bases and J by 5 bases. The clonotype originates from an adult who received the AZD1222 COVID-19 vaccine. Sequences were derived from peripheral blood, sampled 28 days after the second AZD1222 dose. The chain joins TRBV6-5 to TRBJ1-1; 10 bases fit TRBD1. The CDR3 spells CASRWTGGTEAFF. CDR3 nucleotides: TGTGCCAGCAGGTGGACAGGGGGGACTGAAGCTTTCTTT.